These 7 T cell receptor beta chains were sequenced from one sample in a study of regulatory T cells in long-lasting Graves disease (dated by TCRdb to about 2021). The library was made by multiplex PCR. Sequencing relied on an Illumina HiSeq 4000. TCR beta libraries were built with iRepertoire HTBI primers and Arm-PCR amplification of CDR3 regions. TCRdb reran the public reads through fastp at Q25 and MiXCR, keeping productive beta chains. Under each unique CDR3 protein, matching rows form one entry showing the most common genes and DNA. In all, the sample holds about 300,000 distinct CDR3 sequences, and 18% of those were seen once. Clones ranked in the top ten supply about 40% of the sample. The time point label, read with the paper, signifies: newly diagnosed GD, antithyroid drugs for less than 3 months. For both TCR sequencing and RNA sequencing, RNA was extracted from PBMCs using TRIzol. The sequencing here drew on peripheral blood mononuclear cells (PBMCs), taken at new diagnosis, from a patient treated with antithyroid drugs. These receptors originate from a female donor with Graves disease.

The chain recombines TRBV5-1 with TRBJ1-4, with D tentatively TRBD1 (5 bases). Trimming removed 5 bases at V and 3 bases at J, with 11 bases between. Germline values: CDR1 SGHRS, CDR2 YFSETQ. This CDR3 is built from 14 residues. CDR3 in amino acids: CASRGGSANEKLFF. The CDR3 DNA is TGCGCCAGCAGGGGGGGGTCTGCTAATGAAAAACTGTTTTTT.

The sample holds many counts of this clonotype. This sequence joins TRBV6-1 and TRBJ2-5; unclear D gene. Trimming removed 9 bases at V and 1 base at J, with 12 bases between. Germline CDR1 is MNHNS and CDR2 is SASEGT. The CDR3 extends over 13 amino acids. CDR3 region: CASELSLQETQYF. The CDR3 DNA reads TGTGCCAGTGAGCTCTCCCTCCAAGAGACCCAGTACTTC.

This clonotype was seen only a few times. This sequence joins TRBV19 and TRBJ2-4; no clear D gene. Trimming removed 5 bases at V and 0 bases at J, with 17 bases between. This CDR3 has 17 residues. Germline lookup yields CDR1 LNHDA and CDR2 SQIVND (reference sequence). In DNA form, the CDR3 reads TGTGCCAGTAGTCCCGGTTTGGGGAATTTAGCCAAAAACATTCAGTACTTC. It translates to CASSPGLGNLAKNIQYF.

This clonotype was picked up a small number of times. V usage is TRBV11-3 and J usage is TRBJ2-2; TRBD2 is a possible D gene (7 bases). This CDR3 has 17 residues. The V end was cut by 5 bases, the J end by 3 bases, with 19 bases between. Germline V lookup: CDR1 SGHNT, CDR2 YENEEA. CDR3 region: CASSGGLLGGDTGELFF. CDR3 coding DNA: TGTGCCAGCAGCGGGGGCCTACTGGGGGGGGACACCGGGGAGCTGTTTTTT.

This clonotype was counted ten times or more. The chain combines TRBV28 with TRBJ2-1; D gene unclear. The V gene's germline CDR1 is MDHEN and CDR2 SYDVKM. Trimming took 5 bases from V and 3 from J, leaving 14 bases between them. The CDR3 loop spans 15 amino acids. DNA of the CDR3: TGTGCCAGCAGTCCCCCTCTGGGGTTCTACAATGAGCAGTTCTTC. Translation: CASSPPLGFYNEQFF.

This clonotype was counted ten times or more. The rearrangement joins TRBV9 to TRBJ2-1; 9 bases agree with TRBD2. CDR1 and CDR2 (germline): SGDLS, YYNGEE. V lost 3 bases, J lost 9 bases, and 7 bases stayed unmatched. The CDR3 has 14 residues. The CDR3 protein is CASSDQREAGEQFF. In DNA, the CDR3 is TGTGCCAGCAGCGACCAGCGGGAGGCAGGTGAGCAGTTCTTC.

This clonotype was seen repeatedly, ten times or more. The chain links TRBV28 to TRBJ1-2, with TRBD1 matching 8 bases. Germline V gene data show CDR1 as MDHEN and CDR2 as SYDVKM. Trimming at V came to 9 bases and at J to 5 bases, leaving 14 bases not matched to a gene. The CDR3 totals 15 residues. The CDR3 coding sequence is TGTGCCAGTCAATCAGGGGGCATTAGGGAGTATGGCTACACCTTC. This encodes CASQSGGIREYGYTF.